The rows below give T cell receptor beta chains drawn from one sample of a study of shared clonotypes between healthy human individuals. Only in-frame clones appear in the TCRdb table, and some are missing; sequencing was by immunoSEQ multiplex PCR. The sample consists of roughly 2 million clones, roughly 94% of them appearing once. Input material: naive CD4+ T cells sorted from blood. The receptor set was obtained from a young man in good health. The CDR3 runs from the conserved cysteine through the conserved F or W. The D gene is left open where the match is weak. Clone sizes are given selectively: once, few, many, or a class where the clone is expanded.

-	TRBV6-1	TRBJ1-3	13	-	CASRESKGNTIYF	TGTGCCAGCAGGGAGAGTAAGGGAAACACCATATATTTT
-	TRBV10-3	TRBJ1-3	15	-	CAISEQESSGNTIYF	TGTGCCATCAGTGAACAAGAGAGCTCTGGAAACACCATATATTTT
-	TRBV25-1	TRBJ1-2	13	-	CASSEPGKYGYTF	TGTGCCAGCAGTGAACCCGGGAAATATGGCTACACCTTC
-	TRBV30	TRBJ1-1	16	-	CAWSVLFGDRDTEAFF	TGTGCCTGGAGTGTACTATTCGGGGATAGGGACACTGAAGCTTTCTTT
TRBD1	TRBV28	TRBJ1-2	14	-	CASSDRARNYGYTF	TGTGCCAGCAGTGACAGGGCCCGTAACTATGGCTACACCTTC
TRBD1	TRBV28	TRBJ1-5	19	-	CASSLGDRGSRKGNQPQHF	TGTGCCAGCAGTTTAGGGGACAGGGGAAGTAGGAAGGGCAATCAGCCCCAGCATTTT
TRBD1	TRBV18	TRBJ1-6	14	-	CASSRTGDNSPLHF	TGTGCCAGCTCACGGACAGGGGATAATTCACCCCTCCACTTT
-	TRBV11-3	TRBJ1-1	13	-	CASSLVGEGEAFF	TGTGCCAGCAGCTTAGTAGGCGAAGGGGAAGCTTTCTTT
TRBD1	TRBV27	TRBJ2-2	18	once	CASTLLPKQGVNTGELFF	TGTGCCAGCACCCTTCTTCCCAAACAGGGGGTGAACACCGGGGAGCTGTTTTTT
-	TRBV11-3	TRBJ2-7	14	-	CASSLGRSSGEQYF	TGTGCCAGCAGCTTGGGACGTTCCAGCGGGGAGCAGTACTTC
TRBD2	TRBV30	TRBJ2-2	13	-	CAWGRLAAGELFF	TGTGCCTGGGGGAGACTAGCTGCCGGGGAGCTGTTTTTT
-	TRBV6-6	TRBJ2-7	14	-	CASSYSYQTYEQYF	TGTGCCAGCAGTTACTCGTACCAGACCTACGAGCAGTACTTC